Below, 2 T cell receptor beta chains from the same sample are listed, as sequenced in a study of early T cells in non-severe SARS-CoV-2 infection. TCRdb ran MiXCR on the 5' RACE reads and lists one entry per CDR3 protein. Here the sample spans approximately 74,000 distinct CDR3 sequences, 13% to 15% being singletons. Sequencing input: whole blood. The receptor set was obtained from an adult who was a healthcare worker with PCR-confirmed SARS-CoV-2 infection or an uninfected control (not recorded which).

This clonotype came up many times. CDR3 DNA: TGCAGCGTTGAAGTCCGTGGAGCAGATACGCAGTATTTT. Residues: CSVEVRGADTQYF. V is TRBV29-1 and J is TRBJ2-3, with D hard to call. This CDR3 has 13 amino acids. Germline V gives CDR1 SQVTM, CDR2 ANQGSEA. Between the trimmed V and J ends, which lost 1 base and 4 bases, there was a span of 9 bases.

This clonotype was seen a handful of times. The CDR3 protein is CASTERGSYNSPLHF. The CDR3 nucleotides are TGTGCCAGCACTGAGAGGGGGTCCTATAATTCACCCCTCCACTTT. The chain couples TRBV6-5 to TRBJ1-6, with D perhaps matching TRBD1 (6 bases). Trimming pared 7 bases from V and 1 base from J, leaving 11 bases between. Germline CDR1 and CDR2: MNHEY and SVGAGI. The CDR3 has 15 amino acids.